This is a list of T cell receptor beta chains from one sample in a study of T cells in Graves' hyperthyroidism and ophthalmopathy. TCRdb re-called the multiplex PCR reads through MiXCR, storing one row per CDR3 protein. The table lists 370,000 or so distinct CDR3 sequences, more than 20% of them singletons. The sequenced sample was blood. These receptors originate from a man aged 50-60 years with Graves' hyperthyroidism. CDR3s include the opening cysteine and the closing phenylalanine or tryptophan. A D gene is named only where the DNA matches it firmly. Only some rows state a clone size, as once, few, many or a class for expanded clones.

d_gene: TRBD1; j_gene: TRBJ2-3; v_gene: TRBV6-2/TRBV6-3; abundance: NA; CDR3nt: TGTGCCAGCAGTGACAGGACAGGGGGCGCAGATACGCAGTATTTT; CDR3aa: CASSDRTGGADTQYF
d_gene: NA; j_gene: TRBJ1-5; v_gene: TRBV24-1; abundance: NA; CDR3nt: TGTGCCACCAGTGATGGCGGAAGGAGATACAATCAGCCCCAGCATTTT; CDR3aa: CATSDGGRRYNQPQHF
d_gene: NA; j_gene: TRBJ2-3; v_gene: TRBV19; abundance: few; CDR3nt: TGTGCCAGTAGACTGAGCGGACCTAGCACAGATACGCAGTATTTT; CDR3aa: CASRLSGPSTDTQYF
d_gene: TRBD1; j_gene: TRBJ1-6; v_gene: TRBV19; abundance: few; CDR3nt: TGTGCCAGTAGTGTCTCTGACAGGGTTAATTCACCCCTCCACTTT; CDR3aa: CASSVSDRVNSPLHF
d_gene: TRBD1; j_gene: TRBJ2-1; v_gene: TRBV5-1; abundance: many; CDR3nt: TGCGCCAGCAGCGAGTTCCCCGGGACAGGGACGTACAATGAGCAGTTCTTC; CDR3aa: CASSEFPGTGTYNEQFF
d_gene: TRBD1; j_gene: TRBJ2-2; v_gene: TRBV6-1; abundance: NA; CDR3nt: TGTGCCAGCAGCCAACCCCACAGGGGTAGGGGGGAGCTGTTTTTT; CDR3aa: CASSQPHRGRGELFF
d_gene: NA; j_gene: TRBJ1-2; v_gene: TRBV12-3/TRBV12-4; abundance: few; CDR3nt: TGTGCCAGCAGTCACGGATTAGGTTACGGCTACACCTTC; CDR3aa: CASSHGLGYGYTF
d_gene: TRBD2; j_gene: TRBJ2-3; v_gene: TRBV6-2/TRBV6-3; abundance: NA; CDR3nt: TGTGCCAGCAGTTCAGCGGGACTAGCGGGAGGTCGTACAGATACGCAGTATTTT; CDR3aa: CASSSAGLAGGRTDTQYF
d_gene: NA; j_gene: TRBJ2-7; v_gene: TRBV28; abundance: NA; CDR3nt: TGTGCCAGCAGTGCTTCGCAGGGGTCGTACGAGCAGTACTTC; CDR3aa: CASSASQGSYEQYF
d_gene: NA; j_gene: TRBJ1-1; v_gene: TRBV19; abundance: NA; CDR3nt: TGTGCCAGTAGTATAGGGGGTGTCATGAACACTGAAGCTTTCTTT; CDR3aa: CASSIGGVMNTEAFF